This entry concerns a single T cell receptor beta chain. This entry belongs to a study of blood T cell repertoires in COVID-19. Overall study: COVID-19 samples from acute and convalescent phases originated in the United States, Italy and Spain. Nucleic acid was either cDNA or gDNA, and it came from T cells, B-cell-depleted T cells, or PBMCs.

The germline V and J ends were trimmed by 3 bases and 3 bases, with 14 bases remaining between them. CDR3 length equals 15 residues. Germline lookup yields CDR1 MNHEY and CDR2 SMNVEV (reference sequence). How the authors handled the data: Researchers report that nucleated cell counts were estimated from reference gene primer amplification. Clones were read by immunoSEQ multiplex PCR, and TCRdb kept only the in-frame ones, dropping some. The V and J calls and clone size were taken over from that table, and D and trimming were inferred from the DNA. The table has 100,000 to 150,000 clones, 80% to 85% seen once; the top ten hold over 1.1%.

The chain combines TRBV27 with TRBJ1-2, with D hard to call. Sequenced: peripheral blood. This receptor was taken from a man aged 60 to 75 with acute or convalescent COVID-19. The CDR3 region is CASSFSPNTYYGYTF. DNA for the CDR3: TGTGCCAGCAGTTTTTCCCCAAATACATACTATGGCTACACCTTC.